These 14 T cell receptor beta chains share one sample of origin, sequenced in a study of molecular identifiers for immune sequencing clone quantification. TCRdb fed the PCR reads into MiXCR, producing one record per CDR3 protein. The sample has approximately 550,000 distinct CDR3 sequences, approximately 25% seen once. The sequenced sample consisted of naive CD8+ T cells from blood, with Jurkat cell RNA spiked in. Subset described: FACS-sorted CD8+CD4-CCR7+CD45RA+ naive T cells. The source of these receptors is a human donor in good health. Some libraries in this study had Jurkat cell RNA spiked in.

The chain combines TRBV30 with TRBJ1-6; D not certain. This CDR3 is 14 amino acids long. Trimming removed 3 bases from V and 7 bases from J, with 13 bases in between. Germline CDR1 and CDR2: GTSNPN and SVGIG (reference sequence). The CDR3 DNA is TGTGCCTGGAGCGATGGGCTTGGAAATTCACCCCTCCACTTT. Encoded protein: CAWSDGLGNSPLHF.

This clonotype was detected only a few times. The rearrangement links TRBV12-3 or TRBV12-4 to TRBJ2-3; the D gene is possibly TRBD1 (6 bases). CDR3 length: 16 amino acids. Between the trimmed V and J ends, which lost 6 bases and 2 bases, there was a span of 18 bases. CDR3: CASSVTGPENTDTQYF. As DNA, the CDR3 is TGTGCCAGCAGCGTAACAGGGCCCGAAAACACAGATACGCAGTATTTT.

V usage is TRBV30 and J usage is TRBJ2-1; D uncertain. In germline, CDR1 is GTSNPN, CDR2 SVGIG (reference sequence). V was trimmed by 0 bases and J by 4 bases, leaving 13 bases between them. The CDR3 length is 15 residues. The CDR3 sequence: CAWSVGGSQYNEQFF. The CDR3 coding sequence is TGTGCCTGGAGTGTAGGCGGTTCACAATACAATGAGCAGTTCTTC.

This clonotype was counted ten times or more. The CDR3 sequence: CSAVPVAGDQETQYF. For the CDR3, the DNA is TGCAGTGCCGTTCCCGTGGCGGGAGACCAAGAGACCCAGTACTTC. This rearrangement joins TRBV20-1 to TRBJ2-5, with TRBD2 matching over 7 bases. The CDR3 has 15 amino acids. The ends lost 6 bases at V and 0 bases at J; junction bases unmatched: 10. The germline gives CDR1 DFQATT, CDR2 SNEGSKA (reference sequence).

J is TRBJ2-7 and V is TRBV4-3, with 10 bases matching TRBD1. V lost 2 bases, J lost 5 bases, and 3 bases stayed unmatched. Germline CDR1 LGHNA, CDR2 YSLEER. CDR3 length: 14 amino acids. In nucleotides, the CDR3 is TGCGCCAGCAGCCAATGGACAGGGGGGAACGAGCAGTACTTC. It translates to CASSQWTGGNEQYF.

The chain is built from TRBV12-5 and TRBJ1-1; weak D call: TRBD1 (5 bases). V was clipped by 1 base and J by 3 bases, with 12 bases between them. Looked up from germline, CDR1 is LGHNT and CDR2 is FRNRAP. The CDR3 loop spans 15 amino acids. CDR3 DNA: TGTGCTAGTGGTTTGGAGGACATTCCATACACTGAAGCTTTCTTT. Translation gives CASGLEDIPYTEAFF. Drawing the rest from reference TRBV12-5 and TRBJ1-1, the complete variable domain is DARVTQTPRHKVTEMGQEVTMRCQPILGHNTVFWYRQTMMQGLELLAYFRNRAPLDDSGMPKDRFSAEMPDATLATLKIQPSEPRDSAVYFCASGLEDIPYTEAFFGQGTRLTVV.

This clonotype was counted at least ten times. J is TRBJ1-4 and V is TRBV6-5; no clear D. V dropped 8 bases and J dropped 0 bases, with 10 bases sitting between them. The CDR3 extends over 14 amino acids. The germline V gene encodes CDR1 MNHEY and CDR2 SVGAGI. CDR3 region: CASAYMSTNEKLFF. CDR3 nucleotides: TGTGCCAGCGCGTACATGTCAACTAATGAAAAACTGTTTTTT.

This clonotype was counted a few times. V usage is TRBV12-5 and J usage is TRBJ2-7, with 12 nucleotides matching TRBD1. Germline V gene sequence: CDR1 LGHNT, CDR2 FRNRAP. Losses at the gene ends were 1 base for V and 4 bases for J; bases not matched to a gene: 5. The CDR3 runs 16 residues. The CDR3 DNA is TGTGCTAGTGGTTTGGCCCGGGACAGGGGGCCTTACGAGCAGTACTTC. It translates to CASGLARDRGPYEQYF. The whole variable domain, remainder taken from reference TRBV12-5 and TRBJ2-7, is DARVTQTPRHKVTEMGQEVTMRCQPILGHNTVFWYRQTMMQGLELLAYFRNRAPLDDSGMPKDRFSAEMPDATLATLKIQPSEPRDSAVYFCASGLARDRGPYEQYFGPGTRLTVT.

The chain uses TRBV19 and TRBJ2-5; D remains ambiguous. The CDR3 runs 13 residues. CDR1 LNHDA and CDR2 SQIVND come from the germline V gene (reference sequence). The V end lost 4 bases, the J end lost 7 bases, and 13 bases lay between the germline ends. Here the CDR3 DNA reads TGTGCCAGTAGTAGGTACCAGGATGGGACCCAGTACTTC. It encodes CASSRYQDGTQYF.

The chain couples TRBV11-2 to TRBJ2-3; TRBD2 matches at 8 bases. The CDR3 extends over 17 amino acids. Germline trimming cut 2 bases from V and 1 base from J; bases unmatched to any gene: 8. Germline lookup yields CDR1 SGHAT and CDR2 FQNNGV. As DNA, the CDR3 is TGTGCCAGCAGCTTAAGTATAACGGGGGGGGGCACAGATACGCAGTATTTT. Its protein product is CASSLSITGGGTDTQYF.

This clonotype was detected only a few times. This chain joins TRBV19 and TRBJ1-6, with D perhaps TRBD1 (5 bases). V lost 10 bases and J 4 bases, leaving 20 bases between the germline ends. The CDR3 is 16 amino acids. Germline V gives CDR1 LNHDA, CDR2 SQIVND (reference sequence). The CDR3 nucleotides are TGTGCCACCCCCCATTTGACCGGGACGTATAATTCACCCCTCCACTTT. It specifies CATPHLTGTYNSPLHF. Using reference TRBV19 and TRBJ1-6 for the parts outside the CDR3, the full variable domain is DGGITQSPKYLFRKEGQNVTLSCEQNLNHDAMYWYRQDPGQGLRLIYYSQIVNDFQKGDIAEGYSVSREKKESFPLTVTSAQKNPTAFYLCATPHLTGTYNSPLHFGNGTRLTVT.

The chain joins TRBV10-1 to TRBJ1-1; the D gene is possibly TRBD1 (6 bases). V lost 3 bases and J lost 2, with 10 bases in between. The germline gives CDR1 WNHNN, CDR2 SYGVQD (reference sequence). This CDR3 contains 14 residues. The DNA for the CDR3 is TGCGCCAGCAGTGAAGGGGGGCCTAACACTGAAGCTTTCTTT. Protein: CASSEGGPNTEAFF.

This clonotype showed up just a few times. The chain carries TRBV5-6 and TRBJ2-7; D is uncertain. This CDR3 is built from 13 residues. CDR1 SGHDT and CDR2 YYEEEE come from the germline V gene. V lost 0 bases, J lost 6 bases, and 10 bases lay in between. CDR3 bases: TGTGCCAGCAGCTTGGACGTTGCCACCGAGCAGTACTTC. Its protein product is CASSLDVATEQYF.

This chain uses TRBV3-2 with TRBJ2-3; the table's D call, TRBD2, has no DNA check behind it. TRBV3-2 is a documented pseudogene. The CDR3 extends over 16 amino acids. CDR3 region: CASSQDGTARCSTQYF. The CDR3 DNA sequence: TGTGCCAGCAGCCAAGACGGGACGGCCAGGTGTAGTACGCAGTATTTT.